Listed below are T cell receptor beta chains from one sample, sequenced in a study of cytomegalovirus exposure and HLA in healthy donors. Sequenced by immunoSEQ multiplex PCR; TCRdb stores in-frame clones only, minus some. This table has about 200,000 clones, 79% appearing once. The sample comprised PBMCs. The receptors come from a girl aged 10 to 17 in good health and CMV-seropositive. Both conserved end residues are part of each CDR3. D genes are given only for firm matches. Some rows have no size entry. The others give once, few or many, or a class for an expanded clone.

clone_size j_call d_call v_call cdr3_length cdr3_aa cdr3_nt
. TRBJ1-1 . TRBV9 13 CASSVDRNTEAFF TGTGCCAGCAGCGTCGACAGGAACACTGAAGCTTTCTTT
once TRBJ2-5 . TRBV15 15 CATSRREEGTETQYF TGTGCCACCAGCCGCAGGGAGGAAGGTACGGAGACCCAGTACTTC
. TRBJ2-1 TRBD1 TRBV5-6 15 CASSLGGTGNNEQFF TGTGCCAGCAGCTTGGGAGGGACAGGGAACAATGAGCAGTTCTTC
. TRBJ2-3 . TRBV4-3 16 CASSQDARAFTDTQYF TGCGCCAGCAGCCAAGATGCCAGGGCCTTCACAGATACGCAGTATTTT
. TRBJ2-1 . TRBV7-7 16 CASSARPRGSYNEQFF TGTGCCAGCAGCGCCCGGCCCCGAGGGTCCTACAATGAGCAGTTCTTC
. TRBJ1-2 . TRBV6-5 12 CASRTQIGGYTF TGTGCCAGCAGAACACAGATAGGCGGCTACACCTTC
. TRBJ2-2 . TRBV11-2 11 CASSPAGELFF TGTGCCAGCAGCCCAGCCGGGGAGCTGTTTTTT
few TRBJ2-7 . TRBV6-6 12 CASSYSSWEQYF TGTGCCAGCAGTTACTCGAGTTGGGAGCAGTACTTC
. TRBJ2-1 TRBD2 TRBV7-2 15 CASSLERGVYNEQFF TGTGCCAGCAGCTTAGAGCGGGGGGTATACAATGAGCAGTTCTTC
. TRBJ1-3 TRBD1 TRBV11-3 19 CASSLANRDRGYSGNTIYF TGTGCCAGCAGCTTAGCAAACCGGGACAGAGGTTACTCTGGAAACACCATATATTTT
. TRBJ2-2 . TRBV5-4 15 CASSLDRVGTGELFF TGTGCCAGCAGCTTGGACAGGGTGGGCACCGGGGAGCTGTTTTTT
. TRBJ2-3 TRBD2 TRBV5-4 16 CASSPIGGGIADTQYF TGTGCCAGCAGCCCCATCGGGGGGGGGATCGCAGATACGCAGTATTTT
. TRBJ2-7 . TRBV7-2 14 CASSLLGVSYEQYF TGTGCCAGCAGCTTACTCGGGGTCTCCTACGAGCAGTACTTC
. TRBJ2-7 . TRBV2 12 CASRTNSYEQYF TGTGCCAGTCGGACTAACTCCTACGAGCAGTACTTC
once TRBJ1-1 TRBD1 TRBV25-1 16 CASSPPLGTGNTEAFF TGTGCCAGCAGCCCCCCCTTGGGGACAGGGAACACTGAAGCTTTCTTT
. TRBJ2-2 . TRBV10-3 14 CAINPGHTHGELFF TGTGCCATCAACCCGGGACACACTCACGGGGAGCTGTTTTTT
. TRBJ2-1 . TRBV6-5 15 CASSYSGDIYNEQFF TGTGCCAGCAGTTACTCAGGGGATATCTACAATGAGCAGTTCTTC
. TRBJ2-3 TRBD2 TRBV7-7 16 CASSPGQAGKLDTQYF TGTGCCAGCAGTCCGGGCCAAGCGGGAAAACTCGATACGCAGTATTTT
. TRBJ2-5 . TRBV6-4 15 CATSSGEGGQETQYF TGTGCCACATCCAGCGGCGAGGGGGGGCAAGAGACCCAGTACTTC
. TRBJ2-1 TRBD2 TRBV7-9 19 CASRPSVAGVQSSYNEQFF TGTGCCAGCAGGCCTTCGGTAGCGGGGGTACAGAGCTCCTACAATGAGCAGTTCTTC
. TRBJ1-5 . TRBV6-1 14 CASNYRDSNQPQHF TGTGCCAGCAATTACAGGGATAGCAATCAGCCCCAGCATTTT
. TRBJ1-6 TRBD1 TRBV5-4 15 CASSLGGQGNSPLHF TGTGCCAGCAGCTTGGGGGGACAGGGGAATTCACCCCTCCACTTT
. TRBJ1-5 . TRBV6-5 15 CASRTTETSNQPQHF TGTGCCAGCAGGACTACGGAGACGAGCAATCAGCCCCAGCATTTT
. TRBJ1-4 TRBD1 TRBV30 14 CAWTGQGVVEKLFF TGTGCCTGGACGGGACAGGGAGTAGTCGAAAAACTGTTTTTT
once TRBJ1-3 . TRBV27 13 CASRGGKGNTIYF TGTGCCAGCAGGGGGGGGAAGGGCAACACCATATATTTT
. TRBJ2-5 TRBD1 TRBV25-1 16 CASSELGQGAQETQYF TGTGCCAGCAGTGAATTGGGGCAGGGGGCGCAAGAGACCCAGTACTTC
. TRBJ2-1 . TRBV6-5 15 CASSYSESGYNEQFF TGTGCCAGCAGTTATAGTGAAAGCGGCTACAATGAGCAGTTCTTC
. TRBJ1-2 . TRBV9 15 CASSVGQEANYGYTF TGTGCCAGCAGCGTAGGGCAGGAAGCTAACTATGGCTACACCTTC
. TRBJ1-5 . TRBV10-1 16 CASSEEVMIFCQPQHF TGCGCCAGCAGTGAGGAGGTTATGATTTTCTGTCAGCCCCAGCATTTT
. TRBJ1-2 . TRBV5-5 14 CASSLEGEGYGYTF TGTGCCAGCAGCTTGGAGGGGGAGGGCTATGGCTACACCTTC
. TRBJ1-3 . TRBV9 16 CASSIQGGGTGNTIYF TGTGCCAGCAGCATACAGGGTGGAGGAACTGGAAACACCATATATTTT
. TRBJ1-1 . TRBV6-5 14 CASSYGGINTEAFF TGTGCCAGCAGTTACGGCGGGATTAACACTGAAGCTTTCTTT
. TRBJ2-1 TRBD1 TRBV5-6 15 CASSLGGQGYNEQFF TGTGCCAGCAGCTTGGGGGGACAGGGGTACAATGAGCAGTTCTTC
. TRBJ1-3 . TRBV7-2 14 CASSLPGTENTIYF TGTGCCAGCAGCTTGCCAGGGACTGAAAACACCATATATTTT
few TRBJ2-5 TRBD1 TRBV4-1 14 CASSQGQGQKTQYF TGCGCCAGCAGCCAAGGACAGGGGCAGAAGACCCAGTACTTC
. TRBJ1-2 TRBD1 TRBV27 15 CATKAAGTANYGYTF TGTGCCACCAAGGCTGCGGGGACAGCCAACTATGGCTACACCTTC
. TRBJ2-5 . TRBV5-1 13 CASSLGGPETQYF TGCGCCAGCAGCCTCGGAGGGCCAGAGACCCAGTACTTC
. TRBJ2-7 TRBD1 TRBV5-4 15 CASSLQQGASYEQYF TGTGCCAGCAGCTTGCAGCAGGGGGCATCGTACGAGCAGTACTTC
. TRBJ1-2 TRBD1 TRBV9 15 CASSAPGTGASGYTF TGTGCCAGCAGCGCACCCGGGACAGGGGCGAGTGGCTACACCTTC
. TRBJ2-3 . TRBV2 12 CASSPQGDTQYF TGTGCCAGCAGCCCCCAGGGGGATACGCAGTATTTT
. TRBJ2-3 TRBD2 TRBV15 18 CATGRSPRTSGSIDTQYF TGTGCCACCGGCAGATCCCCAAGGACTAGCGGGAGCATAGATACGCAGTATTTT
few TRBJ2-5 TRBD1 TRBV29-1 16 CSVEEVLTGGRETQYF TGCAGCGTTGAAGAGGTGTTGACAGGGGGGCGGGAGACCCAGTACTTC
. TRBJ1-1 TRBD1 TRBV6-5 15 CASSYRQGLNTEAFF TGTGCCAGCAGTTATCGACAGGGTTTGAACACTGAAGCTTTCTTT
. TRBJ2-2 . TRBV5-1 16 CASSLRPLGNTGELFF TGCGCCAGCAGCCTTAGGCCCCTAGGGAACACCGGGGAGCTGTTTTTT
few TRBJ2-1 . TRBV25-1 12 CASSDPGNEQFF TGTGCCAGCAGTGATCCGGGGAATGAGCAGTTCTTC
once TRBJ2-7 TRBD1 TRBV9 12 CASSAGQGEQYF TGTGCCAGCAGCGCCGGACAGGGCGAGCAGTACTTC
. TRBJ1-2 . TRBV5-6 14 CASSSSLQLHGYTF TGTGCCAGCAGCTCTTCCCTACAGCTTCATGGCTACACCTTC
. TRBJ2-1 TRBD2 TRBV5-1 16 CASSLVGGESYNEQFF TGCGCCAGCAGCTTGGTCGGGGGGGAGTCCTACAATGAGCAGTTCTTC
. TRBJ1-4 . TRBV7-2 15 CASSLGAGPGEKLFF TGTGCCAGCAGCTTAGGGGCAGGGCCAGGGGAAAAACTGTTTTTT
. TRBJ2-7 . TRBV7-9 16 CASSATGTALTYEQYF TGTGCCAGCAGCGCGACCGGGACTGCGTTAACCTACGAGCAGTACTTC